This T cell receptor beta chain appears in the sequencing data of a study of T cell responses to AZD1222 COVID-19 vaccine. Whole-study results and caveats: Dominant at 160-218 and 743-854, vaccine-associated CD4 TCRs also spanned spike.

On this clone itself: Its antigen is not identified.

TCRdb's copy holds only in-frame clones and misses some; the assay was immunoSEQ multiplex PCR. Here the sample spans tens of thousands of clones, roughly 87% being singletons. The sequence was collected from an adult in good health. The input for sequencing was peripheral blood, taken on day 0 of AZD1222 vaccination.

CDR3 bases: TGCGCCACCAAGGGATCCTATGGCTACACCTTC. It yields the protein CATKGSYGYTF. The V and J genes are TRBV10-2 and TRBJ1-2; D is uncertain. This CDR3 comprises 11 residues. V was trimmed by 10 bases and J by 4 bases, leaving 10 bases between them. CDR1 and CDR2 from the germline V gene are WSHSY and SAAADI.